This T cell receptor (beta chain) was captured in a study of blood T cell repertoires in COVID-19. Across the study: Spain, Italy and the United States supplied samples that represented acute and convalescent COVID-19. T cells, B-cell-depleted T cells, or PBMCs provided the cDNA or gDNA that served as material.

As handled by the study authors: Estimation of nucleated cell counts was performed using reference gene primer amplification. TCRdb's table, derived via immunoSEQ multiplex PCR, lists solely in-frame clones and lacks some. The V and J calls and the clone size are those of that table, but D and trimming were determined from the DNA. The data contain some 170,000 clones, over 75% of them singletons. Points on this clone: Other DNA sequences within the sample encode an identical CDR3.

Material: PBMCs or T cells enriched from blood (not recorded which). This receptor was identified in a human donor with acute COVID-19. The donor label of this sample is uncertain.

The CDR3 loop is CASSLGSGPTDTQYF. CDR3 bases: TGTGCCAGCAGCTTAGGTAGCGGGCCCACAGATACGCAGTATTTT. The J gene is TRBJ2-3, the V gene TRBV7-7; 7 bases agree with TRBD2. CDR3 length: 15 residues. CDR1 and CDR2 from the germline V gene are SSHAT and FNYEAQ (reference sequence). Trimming at V came to 1 base and at J to 2 bases, leaving 3 bases not matched to a gene.